This T cell receptor beta chain originates from a study of identical twins. Findings of the study overall: Invariant populations such as MAIT and iNKT cells could partly muddle zero-insertion analyses.

Germline-derived CDR1 and CDR2 are SEHNR and FQNEAQ (reference sequence). The CDR3 spans 14 residues. With 1 base removed from V and 6 bases from J, the gap between germline ends came to 10 bases. As for this clonotype: Its antigen is unknown.

TCRdb reanalysed the 5' RACE reads using MiXCR and keeps one entry per CDR3 protein. Of about 470,000 distinct CDR3 sequences listed, 24% are singletons. The same data also went into a second study, on T cells expressing NK-cell markers. That work adds: Among the eight sequenced donors, seven tested HCMV-seropositive and one tested seronegative. The study left the HCMV specificity of expanded NKG2C+ T cell clones unresolved.

The rearrangement links TRBV7-9 to TRBJ2-1; D remains unclear. What was sequenced was CD4+ T cells sorted from blood. This clonotype was obtained from a young woman in good health. This CDR3 reads CASSLDVTTNEQFF. The CDR3, as DNA: TGTGCCAGCAGCTTAGATGTGACGACCAATGAGCAGTTCTTC.